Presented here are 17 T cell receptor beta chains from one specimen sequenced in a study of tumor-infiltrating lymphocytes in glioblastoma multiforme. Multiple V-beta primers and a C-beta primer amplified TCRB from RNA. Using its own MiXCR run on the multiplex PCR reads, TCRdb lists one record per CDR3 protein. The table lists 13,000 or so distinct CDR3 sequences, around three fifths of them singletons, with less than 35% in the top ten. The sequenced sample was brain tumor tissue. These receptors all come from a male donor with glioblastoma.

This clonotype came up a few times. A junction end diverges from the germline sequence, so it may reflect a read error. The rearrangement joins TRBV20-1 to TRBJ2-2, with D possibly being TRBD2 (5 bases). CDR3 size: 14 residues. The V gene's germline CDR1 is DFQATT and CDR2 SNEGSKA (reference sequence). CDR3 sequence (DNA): TGCAGCGCCAGCATGGACTCGATCACCTGGGAGCTGTTTTTT. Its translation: CSASMDSITWELFF.

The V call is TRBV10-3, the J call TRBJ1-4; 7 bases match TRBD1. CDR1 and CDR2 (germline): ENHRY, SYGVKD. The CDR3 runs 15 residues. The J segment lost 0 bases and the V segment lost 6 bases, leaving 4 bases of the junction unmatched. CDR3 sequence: CAIRGQLSTNEKLFF. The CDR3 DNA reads TGTGCCATCAGGGGACAGCTCTCAACTAATGAAAAACTGTTTTTT.

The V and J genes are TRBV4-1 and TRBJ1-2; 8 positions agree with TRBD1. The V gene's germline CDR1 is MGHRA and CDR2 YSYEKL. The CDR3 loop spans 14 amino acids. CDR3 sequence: CVGSQRTGYDRYTF. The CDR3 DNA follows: TGCGTCGGCAGCCAAAGGACAGGGTACGATCGCTACACCTTC.

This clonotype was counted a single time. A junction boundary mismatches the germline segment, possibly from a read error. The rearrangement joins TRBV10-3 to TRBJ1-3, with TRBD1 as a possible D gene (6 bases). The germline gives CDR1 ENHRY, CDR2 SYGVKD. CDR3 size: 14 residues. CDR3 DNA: TGTGCCACCAGTGAGTCCGCACAGGGAAACCCCATATATTTT. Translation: CATSESAQGNPIYF.

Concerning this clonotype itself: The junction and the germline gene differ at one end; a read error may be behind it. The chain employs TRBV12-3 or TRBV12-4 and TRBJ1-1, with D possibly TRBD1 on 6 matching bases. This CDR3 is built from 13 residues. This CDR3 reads CASSLRGVGEASF. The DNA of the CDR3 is TGTGCCAGCAGTTTAAGGGGGGTTGGAGAAGCTTCCTTT.

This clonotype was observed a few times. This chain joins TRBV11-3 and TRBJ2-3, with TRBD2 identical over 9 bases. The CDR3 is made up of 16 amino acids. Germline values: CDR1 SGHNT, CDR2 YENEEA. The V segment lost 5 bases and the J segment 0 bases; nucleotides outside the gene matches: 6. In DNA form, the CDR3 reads TGTGCCAGCAGCCGTGCTAGCGGGATAAGCACAGATACGCAGTATTTT. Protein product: CASSRASGISTDTQYF. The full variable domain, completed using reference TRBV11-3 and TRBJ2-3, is EAGVVQSPRYKIIEKKQPVAFWCNPISGHNTLYWYLQNLGQGPELLIRYENEEAVDDSQLPKDRFSAERLKGVDSTLKIQPAELGDSAVYLCASSRASGISTDTQYFGPGTRLTVL.

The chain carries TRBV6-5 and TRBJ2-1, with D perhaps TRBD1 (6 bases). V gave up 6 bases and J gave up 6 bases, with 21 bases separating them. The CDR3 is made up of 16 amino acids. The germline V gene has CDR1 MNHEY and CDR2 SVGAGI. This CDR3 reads CASSQRSGASLNEQFF. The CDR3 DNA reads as TGTGCCAGCAGCCAACGATCAGGGGCCAGCCTCAATGAGCAGTTCTTC.

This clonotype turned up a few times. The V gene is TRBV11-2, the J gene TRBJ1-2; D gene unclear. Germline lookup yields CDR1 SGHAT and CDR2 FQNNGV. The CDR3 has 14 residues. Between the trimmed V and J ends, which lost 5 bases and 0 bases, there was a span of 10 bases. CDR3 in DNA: TGTGCCAGCAGCGCCAGTATATCTAACTATGGCTACACCTTC. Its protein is CASSASISNYGYTF. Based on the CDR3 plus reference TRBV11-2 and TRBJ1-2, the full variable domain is EAGVAQSPRYKIIEKRQSVAFWCNPISGHATLYWYQQILGQGPKLLIQFQNNGVVDDSQLPKDRFSAERLKGVDSTLKIQPAKLEDSAVYLCASSASISNYGYTFGSGTRLTVV.

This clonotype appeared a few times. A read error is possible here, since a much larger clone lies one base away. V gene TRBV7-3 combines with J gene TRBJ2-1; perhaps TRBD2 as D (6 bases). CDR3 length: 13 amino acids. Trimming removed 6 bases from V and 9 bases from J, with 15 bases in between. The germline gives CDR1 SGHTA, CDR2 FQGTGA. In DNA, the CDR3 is TGTGCCAGCAGTAGGGAGGAGTTGAGTGAGCAGTTCTTC. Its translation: CASSREELSEQFF. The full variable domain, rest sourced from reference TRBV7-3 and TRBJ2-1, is GAGVSQTPSNKVTEKGKYVELRCDPISGHTALYWYRQSLGQGPEFLIYFQGTGAADDSGLPNDRFFAVRPEGSVSTLKIQRTERGDSAVYLCASSREELSEQFFGPGTRLTVL.

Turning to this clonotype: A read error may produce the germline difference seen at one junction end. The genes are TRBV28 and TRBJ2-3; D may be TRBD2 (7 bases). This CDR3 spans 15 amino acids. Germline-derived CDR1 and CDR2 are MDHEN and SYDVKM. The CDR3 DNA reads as TGTGCCAGCAGCCTGGGGGGGGCGTCCACAGGTACGCAGTATTTT. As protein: CASSLGGASTGTQYF.

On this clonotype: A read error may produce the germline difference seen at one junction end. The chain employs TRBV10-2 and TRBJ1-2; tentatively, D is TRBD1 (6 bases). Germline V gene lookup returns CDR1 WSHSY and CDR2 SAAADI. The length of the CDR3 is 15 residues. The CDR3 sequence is CASIDEDSPNYGYIF. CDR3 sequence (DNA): TGCGCCAGCATTGATGAGGACAGTCCTAACTATGGCTACATCTTC.

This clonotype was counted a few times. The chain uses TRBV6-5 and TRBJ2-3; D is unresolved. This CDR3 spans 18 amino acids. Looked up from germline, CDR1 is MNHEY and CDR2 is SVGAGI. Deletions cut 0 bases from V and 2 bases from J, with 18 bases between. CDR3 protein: CASSYSVVFPSSTDTQYF. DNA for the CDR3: TGTGCCAGCAGTTACTCGGTTGTTTTTCCATCCTCCACAGATACGCAGTATTTT.

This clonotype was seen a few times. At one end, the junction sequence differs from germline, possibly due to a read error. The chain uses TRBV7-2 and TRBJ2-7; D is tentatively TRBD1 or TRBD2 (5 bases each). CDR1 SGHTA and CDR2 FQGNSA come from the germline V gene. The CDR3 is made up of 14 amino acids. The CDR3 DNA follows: TGTGCTAGCAGCCCATGGGACGAGCCCTACGAGCAGTACTTC. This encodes CASSPWDEPYEQYF.

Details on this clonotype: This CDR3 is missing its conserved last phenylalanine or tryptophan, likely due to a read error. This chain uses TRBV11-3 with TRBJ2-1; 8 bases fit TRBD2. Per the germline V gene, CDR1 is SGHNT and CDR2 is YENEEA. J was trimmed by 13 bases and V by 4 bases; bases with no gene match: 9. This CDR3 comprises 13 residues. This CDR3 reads CASSSGGEGGQFI. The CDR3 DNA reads TGTGCCAGCAGCTCGGGGGGGGAGGGTGGACAGTTCATC.

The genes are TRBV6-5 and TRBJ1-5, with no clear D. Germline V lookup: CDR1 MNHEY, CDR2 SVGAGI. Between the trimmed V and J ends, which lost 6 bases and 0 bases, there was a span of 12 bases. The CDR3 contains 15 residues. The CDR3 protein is CASRPSDGSNQPQHF. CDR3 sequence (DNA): TGTGCCAGCAGGCCCTCGGACGGTAGCAATCAGCCCCAGCATTTT.

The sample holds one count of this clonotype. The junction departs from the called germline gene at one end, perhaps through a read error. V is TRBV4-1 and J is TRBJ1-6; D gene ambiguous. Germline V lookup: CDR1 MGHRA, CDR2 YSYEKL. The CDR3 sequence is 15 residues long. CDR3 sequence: CASQNLAFEVSPLHF. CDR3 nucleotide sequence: TGCGCCAGCCAAAACCTGGCATTTGAGGTTTCACCCCTCCATTTT.

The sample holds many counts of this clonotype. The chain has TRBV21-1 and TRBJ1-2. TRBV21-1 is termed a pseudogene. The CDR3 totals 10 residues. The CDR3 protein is CASSQEGYTF. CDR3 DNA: TGTGCCAGCAGCCAGGAAGGCTACACCTTC.